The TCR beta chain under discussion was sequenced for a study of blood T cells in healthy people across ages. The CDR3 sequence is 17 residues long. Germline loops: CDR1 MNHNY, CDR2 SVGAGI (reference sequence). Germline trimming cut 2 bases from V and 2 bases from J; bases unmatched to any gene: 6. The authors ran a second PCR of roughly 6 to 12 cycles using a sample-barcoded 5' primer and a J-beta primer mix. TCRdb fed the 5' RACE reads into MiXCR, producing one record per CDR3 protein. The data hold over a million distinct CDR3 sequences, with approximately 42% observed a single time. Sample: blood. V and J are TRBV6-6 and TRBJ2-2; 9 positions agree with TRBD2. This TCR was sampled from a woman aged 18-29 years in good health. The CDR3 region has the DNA TGTGCCAGCAGTTACAGGCTAGCGGGGCTCAACACCGGGGAGCTGTTTTTT. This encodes CASSYRLAGLNTGELFF.